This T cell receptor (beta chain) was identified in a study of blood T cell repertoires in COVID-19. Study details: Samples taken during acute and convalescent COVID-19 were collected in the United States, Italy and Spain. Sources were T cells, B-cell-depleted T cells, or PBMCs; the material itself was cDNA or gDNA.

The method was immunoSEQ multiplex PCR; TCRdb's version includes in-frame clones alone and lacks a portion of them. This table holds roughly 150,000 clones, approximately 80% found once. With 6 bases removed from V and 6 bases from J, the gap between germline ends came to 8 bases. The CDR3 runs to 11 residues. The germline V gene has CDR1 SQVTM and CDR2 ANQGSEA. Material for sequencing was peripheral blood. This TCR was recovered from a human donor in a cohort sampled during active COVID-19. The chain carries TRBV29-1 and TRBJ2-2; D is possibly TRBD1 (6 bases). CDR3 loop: CSVRGSGELFF. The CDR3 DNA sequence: TGCAGCGTCAGGGGATCCGGGGAGCTGTTTTTT.